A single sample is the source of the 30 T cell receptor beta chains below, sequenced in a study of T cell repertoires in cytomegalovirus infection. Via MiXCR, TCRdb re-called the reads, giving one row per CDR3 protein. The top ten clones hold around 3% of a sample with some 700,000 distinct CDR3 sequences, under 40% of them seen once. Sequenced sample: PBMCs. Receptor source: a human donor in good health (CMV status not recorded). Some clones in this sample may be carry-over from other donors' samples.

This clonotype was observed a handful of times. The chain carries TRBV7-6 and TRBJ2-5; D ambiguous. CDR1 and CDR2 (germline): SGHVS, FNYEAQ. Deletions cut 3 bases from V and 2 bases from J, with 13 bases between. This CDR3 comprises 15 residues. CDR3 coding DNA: TGTGCCAGCAGCTTGATTAAAGCGCCACAAGAGACCCAGTACTTC. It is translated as CASSLIKAPQETQYF.

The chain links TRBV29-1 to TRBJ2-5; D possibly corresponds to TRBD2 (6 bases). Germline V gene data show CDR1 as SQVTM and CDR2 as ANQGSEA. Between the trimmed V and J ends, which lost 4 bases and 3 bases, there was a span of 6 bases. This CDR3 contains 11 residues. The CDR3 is CSVGGKETQYF. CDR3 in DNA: TGCAGCGTTGGCGGGAAAGAGACCCAGTACTTC.

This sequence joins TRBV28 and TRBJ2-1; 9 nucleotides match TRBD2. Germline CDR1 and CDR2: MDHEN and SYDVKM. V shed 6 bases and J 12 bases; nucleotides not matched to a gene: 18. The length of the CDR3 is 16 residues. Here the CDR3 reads CASSSNSRGGLLRQFF. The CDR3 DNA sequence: TGTGCCAGCAGCTCCAACTCGCGGGGGGGTTTGCTTCGGCAGTTCTTC.

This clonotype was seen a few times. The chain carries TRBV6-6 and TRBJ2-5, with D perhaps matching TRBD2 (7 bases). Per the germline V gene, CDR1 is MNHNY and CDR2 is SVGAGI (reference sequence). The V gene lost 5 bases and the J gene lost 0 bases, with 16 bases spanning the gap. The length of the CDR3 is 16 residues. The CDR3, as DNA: TGTGCCAGCAGTAGGAGAGGGGGGGAAGACCAAGAGACCCAGTACTTC. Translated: CASSRRGGEDQETQYF.

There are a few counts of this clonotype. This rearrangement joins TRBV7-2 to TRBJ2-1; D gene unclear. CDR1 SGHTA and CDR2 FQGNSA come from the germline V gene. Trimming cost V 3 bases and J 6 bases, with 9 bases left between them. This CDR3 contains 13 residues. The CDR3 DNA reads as TGTGCCAGCAGCTTGTTATCGACCAATGAGCAGTTCTTC. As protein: CASSLLSTNEQFF.

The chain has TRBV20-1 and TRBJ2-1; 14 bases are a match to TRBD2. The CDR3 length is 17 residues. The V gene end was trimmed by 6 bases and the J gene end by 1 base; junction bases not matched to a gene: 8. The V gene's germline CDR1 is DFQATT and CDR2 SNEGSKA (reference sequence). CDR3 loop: CSAGLAGVLGSYNEQFF. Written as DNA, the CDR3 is TGCAGTGCGGGACTAGCGGGAGTGCTGGGGTCCTACAATGAGCAGTTCTTC.

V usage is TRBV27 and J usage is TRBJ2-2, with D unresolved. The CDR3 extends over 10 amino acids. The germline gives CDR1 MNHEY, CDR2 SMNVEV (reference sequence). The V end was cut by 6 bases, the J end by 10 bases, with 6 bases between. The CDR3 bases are TGTGCCAGCAGCACCAAGGAGCTGTTTTTT. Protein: CASSTKELFF.

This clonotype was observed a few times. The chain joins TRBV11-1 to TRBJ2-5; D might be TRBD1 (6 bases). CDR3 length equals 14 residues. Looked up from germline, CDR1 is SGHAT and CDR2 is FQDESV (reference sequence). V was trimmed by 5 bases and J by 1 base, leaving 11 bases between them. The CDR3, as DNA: TGTGCCAGCAGCCGCCCGGACAGCCAAGAGACCCAGTACTTC. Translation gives CASSRPDSQETQYF.

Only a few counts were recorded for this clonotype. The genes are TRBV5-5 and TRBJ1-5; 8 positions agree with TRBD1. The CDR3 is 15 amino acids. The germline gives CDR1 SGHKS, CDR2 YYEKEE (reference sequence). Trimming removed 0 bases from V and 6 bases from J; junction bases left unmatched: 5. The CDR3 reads CASSLGQGAAQPQHF. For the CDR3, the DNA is TGTGCCAGCAGCTTGGGTCAGGGGGCTGCTCAGCCCCAGCATTTT. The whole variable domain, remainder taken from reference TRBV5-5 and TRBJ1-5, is DAGVTQSPTHLIKTRGQQVTLRCSPISGHKSVSWYQQVLGQGPQFIFQYYEKEERGRGNFPDRFSARQFPNYSSELNVNALLLGDSALYLCASSLGQGAAQPQHFGDGTRLSIL.

CDR3 nucleotide sequence: TGCAGTGCTAGTGGGACGGAGTTCGGCTACACCTTC. Its translation: CSASGTEFGYTF. The chain is built from TRBV20-1 and TRBJ1-2; D might be TRBD1 (5 bases). The germline gives CDR1 DFQATT, CDR2 SNEGSKA (reference sequence). V shed 3 bases and J shed 8 bases, with 13 bases lying between them. This CDR3 has 12 residues.

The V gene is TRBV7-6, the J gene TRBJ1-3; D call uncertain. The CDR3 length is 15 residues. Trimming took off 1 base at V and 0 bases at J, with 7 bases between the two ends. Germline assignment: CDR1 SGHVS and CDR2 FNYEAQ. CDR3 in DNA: TGTGCCAGCAGCTTAGGGATGTACTCTGGAAACACCATATATTTT. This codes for CASSLGMYSGNTIYF. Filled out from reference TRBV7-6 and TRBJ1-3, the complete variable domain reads GAGVSQSPRYKVTKRGQDVALRCDPISGHVSLYWYRQALGQGPEFLTYFNYEAQQDKSGLPNDRFSAERPEGSISTLTIQRTEQRDSAMYRCASSLGMYSGNTIYFGEGSWLTVV.

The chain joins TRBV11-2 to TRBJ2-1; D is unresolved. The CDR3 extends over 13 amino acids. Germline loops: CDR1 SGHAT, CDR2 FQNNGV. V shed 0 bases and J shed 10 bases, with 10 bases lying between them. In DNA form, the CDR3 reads TGTGCCAGCAGCTTAGAGTCATTGGGCGAGCAGTTCTTC. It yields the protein CASSLESLGEQFF.

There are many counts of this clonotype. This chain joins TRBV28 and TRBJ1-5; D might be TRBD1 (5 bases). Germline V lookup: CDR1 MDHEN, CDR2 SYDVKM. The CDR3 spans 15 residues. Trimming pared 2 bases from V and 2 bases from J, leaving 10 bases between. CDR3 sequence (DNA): TGTGCCAGCAGTTTAAGGGGAGGCGGCAATCAGCCCCAGCATTTT. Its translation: CASSLRGGGNQPQHF.

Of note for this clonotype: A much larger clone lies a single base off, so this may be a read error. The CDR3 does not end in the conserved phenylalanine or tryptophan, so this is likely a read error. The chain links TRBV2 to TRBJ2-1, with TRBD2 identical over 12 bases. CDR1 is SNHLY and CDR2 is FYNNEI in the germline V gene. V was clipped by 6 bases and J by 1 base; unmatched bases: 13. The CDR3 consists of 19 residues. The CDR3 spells CASRQGLAGGPGSYNEQFL. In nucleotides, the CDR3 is TGTGCCAGCAGACAAGGGCTAGCGGGAGGGCCCGGGTCCTACAATGAGCAGTTCTTA.

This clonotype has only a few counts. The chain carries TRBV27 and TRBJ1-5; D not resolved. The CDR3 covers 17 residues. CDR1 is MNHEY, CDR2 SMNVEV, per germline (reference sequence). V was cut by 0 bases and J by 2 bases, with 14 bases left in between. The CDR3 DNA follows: TGTGCCAGCAGTTTATCGAGTCCTGGGGTCGGCAATCAGCCCCAGCATTTT. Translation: CASSLSSPGVGNQPQHF.

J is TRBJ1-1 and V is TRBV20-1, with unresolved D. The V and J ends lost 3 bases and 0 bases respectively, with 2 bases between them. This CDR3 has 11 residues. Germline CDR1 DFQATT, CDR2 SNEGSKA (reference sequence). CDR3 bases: TGCAGTGCTAGTATGAACACTGAAGCTTTCTTT. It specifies CSASMNTEAFF.

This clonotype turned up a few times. The CDR3 here is CASSSDLRGYTF. Here the CDR3 DNA reads TGTGCCAGCAGCTCTGATTTGAGGGGCTACACCTTC. The rearrangement links TRBV7-9 to TRBJ1-2; no definite D call. The V and J ends lost 4 bases and 8 bases respectively, with 11 bases between them. Germline V gene sequence: CDR1 SEHNR, CDR2 FQNEAQ (reference sequence). The CDR3 is made up of 12 amino acids.

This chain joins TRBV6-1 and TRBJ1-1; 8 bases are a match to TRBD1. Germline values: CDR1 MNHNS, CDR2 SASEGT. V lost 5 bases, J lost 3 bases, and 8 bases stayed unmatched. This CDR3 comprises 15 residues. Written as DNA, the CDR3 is TGTGCCAGCAGTACCGGACAGGGCGGTTACACTGAAGCTTTCTTT. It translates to CASSTGQGGYTEAFF.

The CDR3 DNA follows: TGTGCCAGCAGCTTAGGGGCCCGAGATACGCAGTATTTT. This codes for CASSLGARDTQYF. The V gene is TRBV7-2, the J gene TRBJ2-3; D is unclear. There are 13 residues in the CDR3. Trimming took off 1 base at V and 5 bases at J, with 7 bases between the two ends. The germline V gene has CDR1 SGHTA and CDR2 FQGNSA.

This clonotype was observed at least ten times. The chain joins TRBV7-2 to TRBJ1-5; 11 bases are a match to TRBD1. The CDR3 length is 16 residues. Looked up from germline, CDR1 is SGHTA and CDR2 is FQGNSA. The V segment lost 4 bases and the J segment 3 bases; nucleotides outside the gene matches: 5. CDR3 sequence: CASSYGTGGTNQPQHF. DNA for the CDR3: TGTGCCAGCAGCTACGGGACAGGGGGTACCAATCAGCCCCAGCATTTT.

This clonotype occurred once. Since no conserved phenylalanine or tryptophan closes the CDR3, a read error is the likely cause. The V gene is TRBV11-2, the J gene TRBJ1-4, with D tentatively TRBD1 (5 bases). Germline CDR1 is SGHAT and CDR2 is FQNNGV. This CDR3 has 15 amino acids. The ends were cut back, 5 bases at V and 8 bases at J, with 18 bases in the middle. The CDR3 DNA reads TGTGCCAGCAGCCTCACGGGTGGGACCGGGGAAAAACTGTTTATT. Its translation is CASSLTGGTGEKLFI.

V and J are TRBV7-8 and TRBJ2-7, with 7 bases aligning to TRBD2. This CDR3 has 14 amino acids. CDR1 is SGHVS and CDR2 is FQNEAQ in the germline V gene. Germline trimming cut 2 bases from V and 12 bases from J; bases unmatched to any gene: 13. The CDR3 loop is CASSLRRETQLLYF. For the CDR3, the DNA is TGTGCCAGCAGCTTACGGCGGGAGACCCAACTTCTGTACTTC.

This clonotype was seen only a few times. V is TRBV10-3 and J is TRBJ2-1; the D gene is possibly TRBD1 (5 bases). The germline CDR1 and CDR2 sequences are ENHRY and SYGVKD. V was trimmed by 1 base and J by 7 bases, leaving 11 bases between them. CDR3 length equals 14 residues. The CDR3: CAISELIQGNEQFF. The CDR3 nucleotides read TGTGCCATCAGTGAGTTAATTCAGGGTAATGAGCAGTTCTTC.

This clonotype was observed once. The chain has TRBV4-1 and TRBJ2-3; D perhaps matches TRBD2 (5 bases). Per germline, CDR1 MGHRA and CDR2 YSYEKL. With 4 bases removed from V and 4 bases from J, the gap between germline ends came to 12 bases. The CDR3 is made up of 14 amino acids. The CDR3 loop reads CASSPASLPDTQYF. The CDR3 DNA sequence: TGCGCCAGCAGCCCGGCTAGCCTGCCAGATACGCAGTATTTT.

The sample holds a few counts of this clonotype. In DNA form, the CDR3 reads TGTGCCAGCAGTTTGGCGCAGACCCTTAGCACAGATACGCAGTATTTT. Protein sequence: CASSLAQTLSTDTQYF. The chain employs TRBV28 and TRBJ2-3; no clear D. From germline, CDR1 is MDHEN and CDR2 SYDVKM. CDR3 length equals 16 residues. Trimming left V 3 bases short and J 0 bases short, with 13 bases between. Combining the CDR3 with reference TRBV28 and TRBJ2-3 gives the whole variable domain DVKVTQSSRYLVKRTGEKVFLECVQDMDHENMFWYRQDPGLGLRLIYFSYDVKMKEKGDIPEGYSVSREKKERFSLILESASTNQTSMYLCASSLAQTLSTDTQYFGPGTRLTVL.

CDR3 in amino acids: CSALAGGPYEQYF. DNA of the CDR3: TGCAGCGCTTTAGCGGGAGGGCCCTACGAGCAGTACTTC. The V call is TRBV29-1, the J call TRBJ2-7; TRBD2 matches 11 bases. The germline V gene encodes CDR1 SQVTM and CDR2 ANQGSEA. Trimming removed 7 bases from V and 2 bases from J; junction bases left unmatched: 4. The CDR3 loop spans 13 amino acids.

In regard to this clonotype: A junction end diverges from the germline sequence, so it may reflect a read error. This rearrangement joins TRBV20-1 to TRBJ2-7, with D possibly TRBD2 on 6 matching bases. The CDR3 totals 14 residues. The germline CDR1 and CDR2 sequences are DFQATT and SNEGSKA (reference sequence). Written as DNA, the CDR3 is TGCAGTTCTAGTGGGGCGGGAAGCTCCTACGAGCAGTCCTTC. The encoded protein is CSSSGAGSSYEQSF.

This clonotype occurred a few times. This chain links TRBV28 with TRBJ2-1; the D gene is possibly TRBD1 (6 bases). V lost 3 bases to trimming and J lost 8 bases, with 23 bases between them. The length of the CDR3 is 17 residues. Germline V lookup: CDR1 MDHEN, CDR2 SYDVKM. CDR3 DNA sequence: TGTGCCAGCAGTTTCCCCCTTCGACAGGTCCAGTTCCATGAGCAGTTCTTC. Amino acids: CASSFPLRQVQFHEQFF. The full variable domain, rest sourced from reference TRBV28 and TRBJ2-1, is DVKVTQSSRYLVKRTGEKVFLECVQDMDHENMFWYRQDPGLGLRLIYFSYDVKMKEKGDIPEGYSVSREKKERFSLILESASTNQTSMYLCASSFPLRQVQFHEQFFGPGTRLTVL.

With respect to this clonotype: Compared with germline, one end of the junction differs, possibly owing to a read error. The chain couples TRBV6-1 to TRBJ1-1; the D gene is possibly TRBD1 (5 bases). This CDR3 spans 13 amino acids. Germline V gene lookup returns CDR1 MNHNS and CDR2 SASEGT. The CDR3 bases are TGTGCCAGCAGTTCGCCAGGGAACACTGGAGCTTTCTTT. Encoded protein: CASSSPGNTGAFF.

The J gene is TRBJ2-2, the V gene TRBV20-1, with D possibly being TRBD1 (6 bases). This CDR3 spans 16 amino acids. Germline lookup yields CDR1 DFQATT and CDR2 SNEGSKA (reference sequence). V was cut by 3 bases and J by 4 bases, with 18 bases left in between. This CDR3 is CSASSFGTRGTGELFF. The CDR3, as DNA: TGCAGTGCTAGTTCGTTTGGGACAAGGGGCACCGGGGAGCTGTTTTTT.